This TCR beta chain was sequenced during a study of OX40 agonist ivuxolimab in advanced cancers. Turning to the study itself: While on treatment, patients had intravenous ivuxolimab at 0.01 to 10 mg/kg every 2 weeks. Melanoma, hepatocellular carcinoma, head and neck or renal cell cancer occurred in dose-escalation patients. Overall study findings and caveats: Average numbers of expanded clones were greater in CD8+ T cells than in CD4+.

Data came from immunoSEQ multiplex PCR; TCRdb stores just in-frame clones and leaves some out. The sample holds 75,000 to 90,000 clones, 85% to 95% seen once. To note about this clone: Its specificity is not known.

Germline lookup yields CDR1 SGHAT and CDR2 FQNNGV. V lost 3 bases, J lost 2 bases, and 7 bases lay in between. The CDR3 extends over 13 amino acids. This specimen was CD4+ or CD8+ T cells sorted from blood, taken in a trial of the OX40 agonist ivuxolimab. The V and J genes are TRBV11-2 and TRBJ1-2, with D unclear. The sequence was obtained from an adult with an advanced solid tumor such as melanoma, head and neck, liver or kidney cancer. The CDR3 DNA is TGTGCCAGCAGCTTCAATGGGAACTATGGCTACACCTTC. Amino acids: CASSFNGNYGYTF.